The source of this T cell receptor beta chain is a study of cytomegalovirus exposure and HLA in healthy donors. Overall study context: The approximately 120 validation repertoires used the same platform as the 500 to 700 first-cohort repertoires, a later analysis reported. Findings and caveats of the study: The authors listed approximately 150 TCR beta chains as cytomegalovirus-associated.

As to this clone: Its antigen is as yet unknown.

Repertoires were generated with immunoSEQ multiplex PCR, while TCRdb's copy carries only in-frame clones and drops some. The sample shows about 120,000 clones, 88% of them seen only once. V shed 0 bases and J 3 bases; nucleotides not matched to a gene: 8. This CDR3 comprises 17 residues. From germline, CDR1 is SGHRS and CDR2 YFSETQ. This clonotype was obtained from a young woman in good health and CMV-seropositive. This chain uses TRBV5-1 with TRBJ1-3; 8 nucleotides align to TRBD1. Sequencing input: PBMCs. CDR3 sequence: CASSLARQGAHGNTIYF. Here the CDR3 DNA reads TGCGCCAGCAGCTTGGCCCGCCAGGGGGCGCATGGAAACACCATATATTTT.